The sequence of this T cell receptor (beta chain) was determined in a study of blood T cell repertoires in COVID-19. Across the whole study: PBMCs, B-cell-depleted T cells, or T cells provided the cDNA or gDNA that made up the material.

Profiled with immunoSEQ multiplex PCR; TCRdb holds only in-frame clones, not every one. Among fewer than 120,000 clones listed, around 90% were seen once. There are 15 residues in the CDR3. Germline values: CDR1 WSHSY, CDR2 SAAADI. V lost 2 bases, J lost 15 bases, and 13 bases stayed unmatched. This chain connects TRBV10-2 to TRBJ2-1; 10 positions match TRBD1. This receptor was obtained from a human donor in a cohort sampled during active COVID-19. Sample: peripheral blood. CDR3 loop: CASSEDRGRTIGPFF. The CDR3 coding sequence is TGCGCCAGCAGTGAGGACAGGGGGCGCACAATAGGACCGTTCTTC.